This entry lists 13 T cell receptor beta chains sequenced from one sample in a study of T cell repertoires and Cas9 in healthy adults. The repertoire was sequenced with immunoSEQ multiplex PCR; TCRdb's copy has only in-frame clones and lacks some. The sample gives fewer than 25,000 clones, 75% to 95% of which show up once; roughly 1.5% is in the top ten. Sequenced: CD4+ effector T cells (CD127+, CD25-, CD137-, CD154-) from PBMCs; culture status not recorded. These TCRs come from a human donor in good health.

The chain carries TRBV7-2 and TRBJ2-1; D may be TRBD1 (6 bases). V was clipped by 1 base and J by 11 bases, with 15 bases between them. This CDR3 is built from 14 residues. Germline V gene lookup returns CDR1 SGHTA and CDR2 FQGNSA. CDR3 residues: CASSLGTPGDKQFF. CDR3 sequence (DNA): TGTGCCAGCAGCTTAGGGACCCCAGGGGATAAGCAGTTCTTC.

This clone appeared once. This CDR3 reads CASSQAGPGLNEKLFF. The CDR3 bases are TGCGCCAGCAGCCAAGCGGGGCCAGGACTTAATGAAAAACTGTTTTTT. The rearrangement links TRBV4-3 to TRBJ1-4; a possible D gene is TRBD1 (5 bases). Trimming shortened V by 1 base and J by 4 bases, and 13 bases separated the two germline ends. CDR1 and CDR2 from the germline V gene are LGHNA and YSLEER. The CDR3 is 16 amino acids.

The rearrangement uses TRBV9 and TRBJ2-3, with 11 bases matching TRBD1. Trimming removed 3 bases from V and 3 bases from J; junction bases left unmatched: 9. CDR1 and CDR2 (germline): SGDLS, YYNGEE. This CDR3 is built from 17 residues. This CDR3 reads CASSASAGTGGTDTQYF. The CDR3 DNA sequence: TGTGCCAGCAGCGCCTCCGCCGGGACAGGGGGGACAGATACGCAGTATTTT.

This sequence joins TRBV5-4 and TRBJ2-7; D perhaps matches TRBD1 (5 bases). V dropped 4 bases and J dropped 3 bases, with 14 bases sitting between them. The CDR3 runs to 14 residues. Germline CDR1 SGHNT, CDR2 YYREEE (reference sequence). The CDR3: CASSAQKGFYEQYF. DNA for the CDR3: TGTGCCAGCAGCGCACAAAAGGGGTTCTACGAGCAGTACTTC.

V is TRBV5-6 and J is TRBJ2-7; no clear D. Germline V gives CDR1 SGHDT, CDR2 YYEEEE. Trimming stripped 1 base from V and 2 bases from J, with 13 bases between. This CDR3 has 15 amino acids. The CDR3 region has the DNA TGTGCCAGCAGCTTGAGGATTGACACCACCTACGAGCAGTACTTC. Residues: CASSLRIDTTYEQYF.

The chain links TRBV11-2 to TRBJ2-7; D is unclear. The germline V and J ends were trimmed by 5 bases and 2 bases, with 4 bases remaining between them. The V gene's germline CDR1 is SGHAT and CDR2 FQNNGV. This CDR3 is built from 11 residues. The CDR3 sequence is CASSPAYEQYF. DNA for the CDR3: TGTGCCAGCAGCCCCGCCTACGAGCAGTACTTC.

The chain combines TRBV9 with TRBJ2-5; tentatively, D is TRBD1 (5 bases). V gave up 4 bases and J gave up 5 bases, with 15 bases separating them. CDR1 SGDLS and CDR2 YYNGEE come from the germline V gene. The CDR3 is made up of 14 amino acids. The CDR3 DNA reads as TGTGCCAGCAGCCCTTCCTCCAGGGTGGAGACCCAGTACTTC. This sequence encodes CASSPSSRVETQYF.

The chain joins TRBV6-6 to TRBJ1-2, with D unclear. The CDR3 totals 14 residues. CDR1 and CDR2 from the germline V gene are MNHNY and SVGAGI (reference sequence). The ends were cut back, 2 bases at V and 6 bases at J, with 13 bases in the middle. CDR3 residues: CASSYLFPQHGYTF. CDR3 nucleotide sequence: TGTGCCAGCAGTTACCTTTTCCCCCAGCATGGCTACACCTTC.

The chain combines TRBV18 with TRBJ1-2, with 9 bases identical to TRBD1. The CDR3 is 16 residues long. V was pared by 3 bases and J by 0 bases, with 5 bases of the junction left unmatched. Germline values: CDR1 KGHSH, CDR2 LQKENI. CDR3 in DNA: TGTGCCAGCTCACCCCTAGGACAGGGGACTAACTATGGCTACACCTTC. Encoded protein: CASSPLGQGTNYGYTF.

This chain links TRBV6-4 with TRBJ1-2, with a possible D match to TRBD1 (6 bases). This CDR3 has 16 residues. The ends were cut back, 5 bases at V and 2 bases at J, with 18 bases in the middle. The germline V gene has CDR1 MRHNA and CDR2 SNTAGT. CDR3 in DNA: TGTGCCAGCAGTCCCGGTGGGGACAAGGGCAACTATGGCTACACCTTC. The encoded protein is CASSPGGDKGNYGYTF.

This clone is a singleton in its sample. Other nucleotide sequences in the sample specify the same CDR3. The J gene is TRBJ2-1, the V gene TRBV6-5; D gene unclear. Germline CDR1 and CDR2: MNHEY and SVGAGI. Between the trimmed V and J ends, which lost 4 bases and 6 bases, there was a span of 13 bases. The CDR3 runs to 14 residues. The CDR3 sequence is CASSSPKLINEQFF. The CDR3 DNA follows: TGTGCCAGCAGTTCCCCCAAGCTTATCAATGAGCAGTTCTTC.

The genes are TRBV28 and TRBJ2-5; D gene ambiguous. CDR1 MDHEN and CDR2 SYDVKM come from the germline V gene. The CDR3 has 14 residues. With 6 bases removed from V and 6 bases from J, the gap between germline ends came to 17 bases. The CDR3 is CASSLHETFQTQYF. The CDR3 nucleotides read TGTGCCAGCAGCCTCCACGAGACATTCCAGACCCAGTACTTC.

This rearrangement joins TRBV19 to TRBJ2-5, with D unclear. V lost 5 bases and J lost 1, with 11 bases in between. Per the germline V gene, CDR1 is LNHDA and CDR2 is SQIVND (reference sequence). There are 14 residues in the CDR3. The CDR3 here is CASSQKAIQETQYF. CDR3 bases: TGTGCCAGTAGTCAGAAAGCCATCCAAGAGACCCAGTACTTC.